Following are 10 T cell receptor beta chains from one sample sequenced in a study of early T cells in non-severe SARS-CoV-2 infection (TCRdb year 2021). Library generation was performed with 5' RACE. The instrument given in TCRdb is NextSeq 500. TCRdb's own reprocessing of the public reads used fastp at Q25 and MiXCR and kept productive beta chains. Every CDR3 protein is listed once, alongside the most common genes and DNA of its rows. The sample has some 76,000 distinct CDR3 sequences on record, around 13% of them singletons. The ten largest clones add up to around 15% of the sample. The sequenced sample consisted of whole blood. Every receptor here comes from an adult who was a healthcare worker with PCR-confirmed SARS-CoV-2 infection or an uninfected control (not recorded which).

The V call is TRBV7-2, the J call TRBJ2-3; the D is unclear. V was pared by 4 bases and J by 6 bases, with 14 bases between. CDR3 length: 14 amino acids. Germline V lookup: CDR1 SGHTA, CDR2 FQGNSA. CDR3 sequence reads: CASSSDLTPDTQYF. For the CDR3, the DNA is TGTGCCAGCAGCTCGGATCTGACACCTGATACGCAGTATTTT.

This clonotype was picked up many times. This chain uses TRBV28 with TRBJ2-1; 12 nucleotides match TRBD2. The CDR3 contains 15 residues. Per germline, CDR1 MDHEN and CDR2 SYDVKM. The V and J ends lost 5 bases and 4 bases, in that order; junction bases with no gene match: 3. As DNA, the CDR3 is TGTGCCAGCAGTCCCCTAGCGGGGGGGTACAATGAGCAGTTCTTC. Translating gives CASSPLAGGYNEQFF.

The chain uses TRBV5-1 and TRBJ1-1; no firm D call. The CDR3 sequence is 14 residues long. V dropped 3 bases and J dropped 3 bases, with 12 bases sitting between them. Germline CDR1 reads SGHRS; CDR2 reads YFSETQ. The CDR3 DNA reads TGCGCCAGCAGCTCCCCGTCCGGAGACACTGAAGCTTTCTTT. Translated, it gives CASSSPSGDTEAFF.

This clonotype was counted between two and nine times. V gene TRBV3-1 combines with J gene TRBJ2-3; 7 bases are a match to TRBD2. The V gene end was trimmed by 0 bases and the J gene end by 4 bases; junction bases not matched to a gene: 4. Germline CDR1 is LGHDT and CDR2 is YNNKEL (reference sequence). The CDR3 is made up of 15 amino acids. CDR3 bases: TGTGCCAGCAGCCAAGAAATGGGAGGGCCAGATACGCAGTATTTT. It specifies CASSQEMGGPDTQYF.

This sequence joins TRBV20-1 and TRBJ2-5, with 10 bases aligning to TRBD2. From germline, CDR1 is DFQATT and CDR2 SNEGSKA (reference sequence). Trimming removed 0 bases from V and 5 bases from J; junction bases left unmatched: 9. This CDR3 comprises 16 residues. CDR3 region: CSARDLQAGGLETQYF. The CDR3 DNA sequence: TGCAGTGCTAGAGATCTGCAAGCGGGGGGGCTTGAGACCCAGTACTTC.

There are a few counts of this clonotype. The rearrangement uses TRBV5-5 and TRBJ2-1; D possibly corresponds to TRBD1 (6 bases). The V end was cut by 4 bases, the J end by 3 bases, with 14 bases between. Germline assignment: CDR1 SGHKS and CDR2 YYEKEE (reference sequence). This CDR3 region has 15 residues. For the CDR3, the DNA is TGTGCCAGCAGCCTGGACAGAGACTTCTACAATGAGCAGTTCTTC. This gives the protein CASSLDRDFYNEQFF.

This clonotype was recorded a few times. This chain joins TRBV7-6 and TRBJ2-2, with TRBD1 matching 8 bases. The CDR3 has 17 amino acids. Looked up from germline, CDR1 is SGHVS and CDR2 is FNYEAQ. The trim removed 5 bases at V and 4 bases at J, leaving 12 bases unmatched. This CDR3 is CASSLRLRGRSTGELFF. CDR3 nucleotides: TGTGCCAGCAGCCTCAGGCTCAGGGGGCGTAGCACCGGGGAGCTGTTTTTT.

This chain joins TRBV5-1 and TRBJ2-7, with D unresolved. Germline V gene data show CDR1 as SGHRS and CDR2 as YFSETQ. This CDR3 has 14 residues. The ends were cut back, 5 bases at V and 5 bases at J, with 17 bases in the middle. The DNA of the CDR3 is TGCGCCAGCAGATCACCGGGCCAACTGGACGAGCAGTACTTC. Protein sequence: CASRSPGQLDEQYF.

V is TRBV10-2 and J is TRBJ1-2, with a weak D call TRBD1 (5 bases). Trimming removed 2 bases from V and 7 bases from J, with 14 bases in between. Germline V CDR1 and CDR2: WSHSY, SAAADI. This CDR3 is 14 amino acids long. The CDR3 DNA is TGCGCCAGCAGTGAGATGACAGAATTCGTTGGCTACACCTTC. It is translated as CASSEMTEFVGYTF.

The gene calls are TRBV29-1 and TRBJ1-1, with a possible D match to TRBD1 (5 bases). Trimming pared 7 bases from V and 5 bases from J, leaving 20 bases between. CDR3 size: 14 residues. CDR1 SQVTM and CDR2 ANQGSEA come from the germline V gene. The CDR3 coding sequence is TGCAGCGCCGGTAATAGCGGGGCCAGAACTGAAGCTTTCTTT. Translation gives CSAGNSGARTEAFF. Supplemented by reference TRBV29-1 and TRBJ1-1, the full variable domain reads SAVISQKPSRDICQRGTSLTIQCQVDSQVTMMFWYRQQPGQSLTLIATANQGSEATYESGFVIDKFPISRPNLTFSTLTVSNMSPEDSSIYLCSAGNSGARTEAFFGQGTRLTVV.